This T cell receptor (beta chain) was identified during a study of T cells in Graves' hyperthyroidism and ophthalmopathy. General study results and limits: Most clonotypes expanded in the thyroid (above 0.001) were also present in blood.

Germline-derived CDR1 and CDR2 are LNHDA and SQIVND (reference sequence). The CDR3 consists of 13 residues. V was shortened by 5 bases and J by 6 bases, with 14 bases between the two germline ends. Researchers amplified the TCR beta CDR3 regions from RNA transcripts. An initial round of RT-PCR targeting the TCR CDR3 relied on the HTBI primer set. TCRdb processed the multiplex PCR reads anew with MiXCR; each CDR3 protein has one entry. This sample has 80,000 to 100,000 distinct CDR3 sequences; 35% to 45% occur once, and the top ten carry about 10%. The sample holds a few counts of this clonotype. Antigen unknown. This may stem from a read error, because a much larger clone lies one nucleotide away.

The source is a woman aged 25 to 39 with Graves' hyperthyroidism. The sequencing input was peripheral blood or thyroid tissue (not recorded which). V and J are TRBV19 and TRBJ2-7, with D possibly TRBD1 on 6 matching bases. Written as DNA, the CDR3 is TGTGCCAGTAGTCTGGACAGTGGGTTCGAGCAGTACTTC. Encoded protein: CASSLDSGFEQYF.